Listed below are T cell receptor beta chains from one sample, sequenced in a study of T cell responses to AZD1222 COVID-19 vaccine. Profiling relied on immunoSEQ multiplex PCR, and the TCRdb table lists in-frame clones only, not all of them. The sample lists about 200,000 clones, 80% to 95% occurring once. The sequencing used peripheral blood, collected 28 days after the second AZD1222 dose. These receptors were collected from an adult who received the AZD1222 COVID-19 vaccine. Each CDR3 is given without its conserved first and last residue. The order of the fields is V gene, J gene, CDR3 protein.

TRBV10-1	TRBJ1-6	ASSVGPGPNYNSPLH
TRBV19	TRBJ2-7	ASRRAPSSYEQY
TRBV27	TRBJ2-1	ASSLSKGRDEQF
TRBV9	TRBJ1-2	ASSVDSGFSYGYT
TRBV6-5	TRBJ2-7	ASSYRGGQY
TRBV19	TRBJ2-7	ASSTGTSRYEQY
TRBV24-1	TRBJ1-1	ATGDSRSTEAF
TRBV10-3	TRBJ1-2	AIEGPNGYT
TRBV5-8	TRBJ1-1	ASSLTGTRTTEAF
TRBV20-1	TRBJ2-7	SAEKAYEQY
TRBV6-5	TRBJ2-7	ASSFELRYEQY